This TCR beta chain appears in the sequencing data of a study of Ad26.COV2.S vaccination and SARS-CoV-2 variants. Using immunoSEQ multiplex PCR, the repertoire was profiled, and TCRdb retains in-frame clones only, with some absent. The sample has roughly 500,000 clones; roughly nine tenths are singletons. Regarding treatment: roughly 19 received Ad26.COV2.S at low or high dose, single or two shots; roughly five received placebo; per-sample allocation not given. Repertoires come from day 63 after the first vaccine or placebo injection. Here the sequenced sample was peripheral blood, taken in a trial of Ad26.COV2.S vaccine versus placebo. This receptor was identified in a person aged 18-65 years who received the Ad26.COV2.S COVID-19 vaccine or a placebo.

The CDR3 loop reads CASSPRGEQGASPLHF. DNA for the CDR3: TGTGCCAGCAGCCCTCGCGGCGAACAGGGGGCTTCACCCCTCCACTTT. The J gene is TRBJ1-6, the V gene TRBV7-9; 9 nucleotides match TRBD1. CDR1 is SEHNR and CDR2 is FQNEAQ in the germline V gene (reference sequence). The CDR3 is 16 residues long. Germline trimming cut 5 bases from V and 9 bases from J; bases unmatched to any gene: 11.